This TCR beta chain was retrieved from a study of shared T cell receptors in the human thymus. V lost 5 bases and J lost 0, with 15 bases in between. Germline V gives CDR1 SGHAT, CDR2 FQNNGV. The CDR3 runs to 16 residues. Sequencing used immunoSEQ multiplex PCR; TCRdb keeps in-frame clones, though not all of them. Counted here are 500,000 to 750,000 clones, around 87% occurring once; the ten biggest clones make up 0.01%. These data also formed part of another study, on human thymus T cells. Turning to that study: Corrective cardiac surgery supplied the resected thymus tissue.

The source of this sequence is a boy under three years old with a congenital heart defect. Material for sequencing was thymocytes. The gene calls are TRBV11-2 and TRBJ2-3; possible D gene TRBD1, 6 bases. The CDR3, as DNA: TGTGCCAGCAGCCCCCCGGGACAAACGAGCACAGATACGCAGTATTTT. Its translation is CASSPPGQTSTDTQYF. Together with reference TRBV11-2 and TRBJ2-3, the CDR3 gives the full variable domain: EAGVAQSPRYKIIEKRQSVAFWCNPISGHATLYWYQQILGQGPKLLIQFQNNGVVDDSQLPKDRFSAERLKGVDSTLKIQPAKLEDSAVYLCASSPPGQTSTDTQYFGPGTRLTVL.